This T cell receptor beta chain was observed in a study of T cell responses to AZD1222 COVID-19 vaccine. Study results and caveats: AZD1222 recipients seropositive at baseline numbered only 5 to 7. Females made up more of the donors, who were largely white British, and clonal diversity may have come out too low. Repertoires in all cases were sampled only once the peak T cell response had passed.

Trimming pared 8 bases from V and 7 bases from J, leaving 12 bases between. In germline, CDR1 is MNHEY, CDR2 SMNVEV (reference sequence). The CDR3 is 11 amino acids. For this clone: Its specificity is not known.

TCRdb's copy holds only in-frame clones and misses some; the assay was immunoSEQ multiplex PCR. The sample carries about 67,000 clones, about four fifths recorded once. This chain joins TRBV27 and TRBJ2-7; D possibly corresponds to TRBD1 (6 bases). The sample in question was peripheral blood, obtained 28 days after the second AZD1222 dose. This sequence was found in an adult who received the AZD1222 COVID-19 vaccine. Here the CDR3 DNA reads TGTGCCAGCGGCCAAGGGGGAGAGCAGTACTTC. Translated, it gives CASGQGGEQYF.